Listed here are 26 T cell receptor beta chains from one sample, sequenced in a study of blood T cell repertoires in COVID-19 (dated by TCRdb to the early 2020s). Libraries were built with the immunoSEQ multiplex PCR assay. TCRdb provides this immuneACCESS table in a form limited to in-frame rearrangements. Some clones are lacking; in checked studies, under half of them reflect an unresolved V gene, and why the rest are absent is not known. Across this sample there are about 500,000 clones, with roughly 90% seen only once. Approximately 0.7% of the sample is held by the ten biggest clonotypes. Material: PBMCs or T cells enriched from blood (not recorded which). The receptor source for this set is a woman aged 18-35 years who had recovered from COVID-19.

The chain joins TRBV6-5 to TRBJ2-7, with 9 bases fitting TRBD2. The trim removed 2 bases at V and 2 bases at J, leaving 4 bases unmatched. The CDR3 consists of 15 residues. In germline, CDR1 is MNHEY, CDR2 SVGAGI. CDR3 coding DNA: TGTGCCAGCAGTTACACAGCGGGGGGTACCTACGAGCAGTACTTC. This sequence encodes CASSYTAGGTYEQYF.

The J gene is TRBJ1-1, the V gene TRBV28, with 7 bases lining up with TRBD1. The CDR3 totals 16 residues. V dropped 5 bases and J dropped 4; count of bases not matched to a gene: 13. Germline CDR1 and CDR2: MDHEN and SYDVKM. The CDR3 DNA sequence: TGTGCCAGCAGTCTCCTCACTCAGGGGGGTGGCACTGAAGCTTTCTTT. As protein: CASSLLTQGGGTEAFF.

The gene calls are TRBV3-1 (or the pseudogene TRBV3-2) and TRBJ1-2; tentative D call: TRBD1 (5 bases). Germline CDR1 and CDR2: LGHDT and YNNKEL (reference sequence). The CDR3 is made up of 13 amino acids. The V end lost 4 bases, the J end lost 6 bases, and 12 bases lay between the germline ends. Here the CDR3 DNA reads TGTGCCAGCAGCCCTGGCAGGGAGGATGGCTACACCTTC. Protein product: CASSPGREDGYTF.

CDR3 sequence (DNA): TGTGCCTGGTCTCGGGGGGGCAACACCGGGGAGCTGTTTTTT. Its protein is CAWSRGGNTGELFF. This chain joins TRBV30 and TRBJ2-2; TRBD2 agrees at 8 bases. CDR3 size: 14 residues. CDR1 is GTSNPN and CDR2 is SVGIG in the germline V gene (reference sequence). V was pared by 5 bases and J by 2 bases, with 4 bases of the junction left unmatched.

This chain joins TRBV4-1 and TRBJ1-1; D gene ambiguous. This CDR3 has 15 residues. Trimming removed 6 bases from V and 1 base from J, with 15 bases in between. CDR1 and CDR2 (germline): MGHRA, YSYEKL. This chain's CDR3 is CASSENVNSNTEAFF. The CDR3 nucleotides read TGCGCCAGCAGTGAGAATGTGAACTCGAACACTGAAGCTTTCTTT.

The rearrangement uses TRBV28 and TRBJ2-3; D ambiguous. V lost 6 bases, J lost 3 bases, and 7 bases lay in between. The CDR3 runs 12 residues. Germline V gives CDR1 MDHEN, CDR2 SYDVKM. CDR3: CASSPTTDTQYF. The CDR3 region has the DNA TGTGCCAGCAGCCCCACTACAGATACGCAGTATTTT.

The chain couples TRBV6-5 to TRBJ2-3; D is unclear. Trimming took 11 bases from V and 9 from J, leaving 12 bases between them. Germline values: CDR1 MNHEY, CDR2 SVGAGI. CDR3 length: 10 residues. CDR3 coding DNA: TGTGCCCATGGTTACGAGACGCAGTATTTT. It yields the protein CAHGYETQYF.

The table lists this clone with a count of one. The CDR3 loop reads CASSGNRVNGYTF. Written as DNA, the CDR3 is TGTGCCAGCAGCGGGAACAGGGTGAATGGCTACACCTTC. This sequence joins TRBV2 and TRBJ1-2; D perhaps matches TRBD1 (6 bases). Trimming removed 6 bases at V and 6 bases at J, with 14 bases between. The CDR3 consists of 13 residues. The germline gives CDR1 SNHLY, CDR2 FYNNEI. The full variable domain, in which reference TRBV2 and TRBJ1-2 provide the parts outside the CDR3, is EPEVTQTPSHQVTQMGQEVILRCVPISNHLYFYWYRQILGQKVEFLVSFYNNEISEKSEIFDDQFSVERPDGSNFTLKIRSTKLEDSAMYFCASSGNRVNGYTFGSGTRLTVV.

The chain combines TRBV6-5 with TRBJ2-3; the D gene is possibly TRBD2 (7 bases). The V gene lost 6 bases and the J gene lost 5 bases, with 18 bases spanning the gap. This CDR3 is built from 15 residues. Germline CDR1 is MNHEY and CDR2 is SVGAGI. The CDR3 sequence is CASSDLRGAEDTQYF. The DNA for the CDR3 is TGTGCCAGCAGCGACCTCCGGGGGGCGGAAGATACGCAGTATTTT.

This chain uses TRBV3-1 (or the pseudogene TRBV3-2) with TRBJ1-6; unclear D gene. Germline values: CDR1 LGHDT, CDR2 YNNKEL (reference sequence). The CDR3 sequence is 14 residues long. Trimming shortened V by 6 bases and J by 0 bases, and 6 bases separated the two germline ends. The CDR3 DNA is TGTGCCAGCAGGGGGAGCTCCTATAATTCACCCCTCCACTTT. Amino acids: CASRGSSYNSPLHF.

This clone has only a few counts. The chain links TRBV10-1 to TRBJ2-7; D possibly corresponds to TRBD1 (6 bases). Germline V gene data show CDR1 as WNHNN and CDR2 as SYGVQD (reference sequence). The CDR3 is 14 residues long. The ends were cut back, 0 bases at V and 3 bases at J, with 9 bases in the middle. The CDR3 bases are TGCGCCAGCAGTGAGTCTCAGGACAGCTACGAGCAGTACTTC. It is translated as CASSESQDSYEQYF.

This rearrangement joins TRBV19 to TRBJ2-5, with TRBD2 matching over 8 bases. V shed 6 bases and J 6 bases; nucleotides not matched to a gene: 6. From germline, CDR1 is LNHDA and CDR2 SQIVND (reference sequence). The CDR3 is 13 residues long. CDR3 amino acids: CASSRTGGKTQYF. The CDR3 DNA reads TGTGCCAGTAGCCGGACGGGGGGGAAGACCCAGTACTTC.

The rearrangement links TRBV5-1 to TRBJ1-3; 7 bases line up with TRBD1. This CDR3 has 16 amino acids. The V segment lost 0 bases and the J segment 2 bases; nucleotides outside the gene matches: 5. Germline V gives CDR1 SGHRS, CDR2 YFSETQ. As DNA, the CDR3 is TGCGCCAGCAGCTTGGGAACAGGGGACCCTGGAAACACCATATATTTT. Its protein is CASSLGTGDPGNTIYF.

The chain carries TRBV19 and TRBJ1-5, with 10 bases fitting TRBD1. In germline, CDR1 is LNHDA, CDR2 SQIVND (reference sequence). The J segment lost 6 bases and the V segment lost 1 base, leaving 6 bases of the junction unmatched. The CDR3 extends over 16 amino acids. CDR3 protein: CASSIGLDRGLQPQHF. CDR3 in DNA: TGTGCCAGTAGTATAGGGCTCGACAGGGGGCTTCAGCCCCAGCATTTT.

The rearrangement uses TRBV7-9 and TRBJ2-3; 9 nucleotides match TRBD1. The CDR3 is 15 amino acids. Germline V gives CDR1 SEHNR, CDR2 FQNEAQ (reference sequence). V gave up 6 bases and J gave up 6 bases; unmatched junction bases: 10. CDR3: CASSPPTGGADTQYF. The CDR3 coding sequence is TGTGCCAGCAGTCCCCCGACAGGGGGGGCCGATACGCAGTATTTT.

The chain has TRBV6-5 and TRBJ2-7; D is perhaps TRBD1 (5 bases). The CDR3 spans 15 residues. Germline V lookup: CDR1 MNHEY, CDR2 SVGAGI. Trimming shortened V by 6 bases and J by 6 bases, and 21 bases separated the two germline ends. CDR3 coding DNA: TGTGCCAGCAGCATAGGGGATACCGTATCCGGCGAGCAGTACTTC. Translating it yields CASSIGDTVSGEQYF.

This sequence joins TRBV2 and TRBJ1-1; the D gene is possibly TRBD1 (6 bases). This CDR3 spans 15 amino acids. Germline CDR1 reads SNHLY; CDR2 reads FYNNEI. The V gene lost 1 base and the J gene lost 5 bases, with 14 bases spanning the gap. Here the CDR3 reads CASSEVPGVRTEAFF. In nucleotides, the CDR3 is TGTGCCAGCAGTGAAGTCCCAGGGGTGAGGACTGAAGCTTTCTTT.

This chain links TRBV7-2 with TRBJ1-5, with D unclear. Trimming took 5 bases from V and 4 from J, leaving 9 bases between them. The CDR3 length is 13 residues. Germline CDR1 reads SGHTA; CDR2 reads FQGNSA. As DNA, the CDR3 is TGTGCCAGCAGCCAACAGCCTAATCAGCCCCAGCATTTT. Residues: CASSQQPNQPQHF.

V usage is TRBV30 and J usage is TRBJ1-2, with D perhaps matching TRBD1 (5 bases). CDR3 size: 15 residues. Germline lookup yields CDR1 GTSNPN and CDR2 SVGIG (reference sequence). The V and J ends lost 5 bases and 2 bases respectively, with 18 bases between them. The CDR3 DNA sequence: TGTGCCTGGCCGCGGGGACCCGGGGGGAACTATGGCTACACCTTC. Amino acid sequence: CAWPRGPGGNYGYTF.

The chain is built from TRBV7-9 and TRBJ1-4, with D maybe TRBD1 (5 bases). Per the germline V gene, CDR1 is SEHNR and CDR2 is FQNEAQ (reference sequence). V was shortened by 6 bases and J by 5 bases, with 19 bases between the two germline ends. The CDR3 consists of 16 residues. The CDR3 protein is CASSLDQWGINEKLFF. CDR3 bases: TGTGCCAGCAGTCTAGACCAATGGGGCATAAATGAAAAACTGTTTTTT.

This chain links TRBV5-4 with TRBJ1-1; 8 nucleotides align to TRBD1. The germline gives CDR1 SGHNT, CDR2 YYREEE (reference sequence). The trim removed 5 bases at V and 0 bases at J, leaving 6 bases unmatched. This CDR3 spans 15 amino acids. CDR3 sequence (DNA): TGTGCCAGCAGGTTTCCGGGACAGGTGAACACTGAAGCTTTCTTT. Translating it yields CASRFPGQVNTEAFF.

The gene calls are TRBV6-2 or TRBV6-3 and TRBJ1-5; TRBD1 aligns across 9 bases. CDR1 is MNHEY, CDR2 SVGEGT, per germline. The trim removed 2 bases at V and 4 bases at J, leaving 9 bases unmatched. The CDR3 contains 17 residues. The CDR3 DNA sequence: TGTGCCAGCAGTTACAGTCGGGGACAGGGATTTAATCAGCCCCAGCATTTT. Translated: CASSYSRGQGFNQPQHF.

The chain links TRBV5-1 to TRBJ2-3; 12 bases align to TRBD2. The CDR3 runs to 16 residues. CDR1 SGHRS and CDR2 YFSETQ come from the germline V gene. After removal of 3 bases from V and 3 bases from J, the junction contained 5 bases not matched to a gene. The CDR3 DNA sequence: TGCGCCAGCAGCTCCCTAGCGGGGGGGCGTACAGATACGCAGTATTTT. This codes for CASSSLAGGRTDTQYF.

This chain connects TRBV5-6 to TRBJ1-3; the D is unclear. The CDR3 is 16 amino acids. V lost 4 bases to trimming and J lost 0 bases, with 14 bases between them. Germline-derived CDR1 and CDR2 are SGHDT and YYEEEE. CDR3 nucleotides: TGTGCCAGCAGCGCTGGCCGCCACAGCTCTGGAAACACCATATATTTT. Residues: CASSAGRHSSGNTIYF.

The chain couples TRBV15 to TRBJ1-1, with TRBD1 identical over 7 bases. The CDR3 has 17 residues. V gave up 2 bases and J gave up 7 bases; unmatched junction bases: 16. Germline lookup yields CDR1 LNHNV and CDR2 YYDKDF (reference sequence). For the CDR3, the DNA is TGTGCCACCAGCAGACCCCAGGGACGAGGGGGCCTTGGTGAAGCTTTCTTT. As protein: CATSRPQGRGGLGEAFF.

The CDR3 is CASSLRTGDSPLHF. CDR3 nucleotides: TGTGCCAGCAGCCTAAGGACAGGGGATTCACCCCTCCACTTT. The V and J genes are TRBV7-2 and TRBJ1-6, with 9 bases lining up with TRBD1. CDR1 SGHTA and CDR2 FQGNSA come from the germline V gene. The CDR3 is 14 amino acids. J lost 8 bases, V lost 5 bases, and 4 bases had no gene match.